Many counts were recorded for the clone carrying this T cell receptor beta chain. Antigen: not known. Then a second PCR, running roughly 6 to 12 cycles, was carried out with a sample-barcoded 5' primer and a J-beta primer mix. Every individual sample yielded 3 million or more paired-end reads (each containing CDR3). TCRdb analysed the 5' RACE reads with MiXCR anew, one entry per CDR3 protein. The sample contains 550,000 to 650,000 distinct CDR3 sequences, 25% to 30% of which appear only once. In germline, CDR1 is LGHDT, CDR2 YNNKEL (reference sequence). The V segment lost 4 bases and the J segment 4 bases; nucleotides outside the gene matches: 5. The CDR3 extends over 16 amino acids. The source of the sample is a study of blood T cells in healthy people across ages. Study conclusions and caveats: Observed TCR beta diversity showed a strong correlation with the percentage of naive T cells as measured by flow cytometry.

The receptor was isolated from a woman older than 75 in good health. The sample consisted of blood. The chain employs TRBV3-1 and TRBJ1-6; 9 bases agree with TRBD1. CDR3: CASSPPGQGYNSPLHF. The CDR3 DNA reads TGTGCCAGCAGCCCCCCGGGACAGGGATATAATTCACCCCTCCACTTT.